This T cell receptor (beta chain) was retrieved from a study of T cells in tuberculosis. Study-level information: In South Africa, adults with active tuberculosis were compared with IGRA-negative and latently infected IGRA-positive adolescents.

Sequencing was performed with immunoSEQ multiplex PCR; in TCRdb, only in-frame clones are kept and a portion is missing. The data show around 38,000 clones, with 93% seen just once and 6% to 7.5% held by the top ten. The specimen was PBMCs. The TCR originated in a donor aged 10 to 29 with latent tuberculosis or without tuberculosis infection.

The CDR3 sequence is CASSLWTGNYGYTF. The CDR3 DNA is TGTGCCAGCAGTCTATGGACAGGAAACTATGGCTACACCTTC. The chain uses TRBV5-4 and TRBJ1-2; 7 positions agree with TRBD1. The CDR3 is made up of 14 amino acids. Germline V gene data show CDR1 as SGHNT and CDR2 as YYREEE (reference sequence). Losses at the gene ends were 5 bases for V and 2 bases for J; bases not matched to a gene: 6.